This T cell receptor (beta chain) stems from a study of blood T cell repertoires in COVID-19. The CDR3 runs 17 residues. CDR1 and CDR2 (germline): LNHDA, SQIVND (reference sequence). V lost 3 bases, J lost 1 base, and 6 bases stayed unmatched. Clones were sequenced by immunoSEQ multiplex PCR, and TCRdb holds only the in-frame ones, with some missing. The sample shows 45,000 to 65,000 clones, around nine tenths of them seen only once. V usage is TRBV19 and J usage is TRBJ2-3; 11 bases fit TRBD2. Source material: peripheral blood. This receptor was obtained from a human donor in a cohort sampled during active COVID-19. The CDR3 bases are TGTGCCAGTAGTATGGGATGGGGACTAGCGGGCACAGATACGCAGTATTTT. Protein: CASSMGWGLAGTDTQYF.